This TCR beta chain stems from a study of OX40 agonist ivuxolimab in advanced cancers. Study information: Patients were treated with intravenous ivuxolimab, dosed at 0.01 to 10 mg/kg and infused every 2 weeks. Patients treated during dose escalation were battling hepatocellular carcinoma, melanoma, renal cell or head and neck cancer.

In regard to this clone: Its antigen is still unknown.

Clones were read by immunoSEQ multiplex PCR, and TCRdb kept only the in-frame ones, dropping some. The sample has under 15,000 clones, around 72% seen once; the top ten hold just under 40%. Study conclusions and caveats: Clones of CD4+ and CD8+ blood T cells grew by week 6 at doses of 0.1 to 3.0 mg/kg.

Blood sampling was done at baseline, cycle 4 day 1, and cycle 7 day 1. The sample here was CD4+ or CD8+ T cells sorted from blood, taken in a trial of the OX40 agonist ivuxolimab. This receptor was taken from an adult with an advanced solid tumor such as melanoma, head and neck, liver or kidney cancer.

In DNA, the CDR3 is TGTGCCAGCAGTGACAGAGCGGGAGAGGTCAATGAGCAGTTCTTC. Translating gives CASSDRAGEVNEQFF. This chain connects TRBV6-4 to TRBJ2-1; 8 bases are shared with TRBD2. J lost 6 bases, V lost 2 bases, and 6 bases had no gene match. Germline V gene data show CDR1 as MRHNA and CDR2 as SNTAGT. This CDR3 contains 15 residues.